These T cell receptor beta chains were read from a single sample in a study of CD8 T cells in ankylosing spondylitis. TCRdb redid the calling of the 5' RACE reads with MiXCR, one entry per CDR3 protein. The sample consists of about 200,000 distinct CDR3 sequences, 9.5% to 15% of them appearing once. The specimen sequenced was blood, either unsorted or a sorted T cell fraction (not recorded which). These receptors were collected from a male donor with ankylosing spondylitis or in good health (not recorded which). Both conserved end residues are part of each CDR3. D genes are given only for firm matches. A row's size may be missing; if present it is once, few, many or a size class.

clone_size j_call v_call d_call cdr3_aa cdr3_nt
- TRBJ2-1 TRBV5-6 - CASSSMGASSNEQFF TGTGCCAGCAGCTCCATGGGGGCGTCCTCAAACGAGCAGTTCTTC
- TRBJ2-1 TRBV2 - CASSAGHIREQFF TGTGCCAGCAGTGCTGGACACATCCGTGAGCAGTTCTTC
- TRBJ1-1 TRBV6-1 TRBD1 CASNPTGGHTEAFF TGTGCCAGCAACCCCACAGGGGGCCATACTGAAGCTTTCTTT
- TRBJ2-1 TRBV6-5 TRBD2 CASSYGAGPRGNEQFF TGTGCCAGCAGTTACGGAGCGGGGCCAAGGGGCAATGAGCAGTTCTTC
- TRBJ2-7 TRBV5-4 - CASSSSDNWDEQYF TGTGCCAGCAGCTCATCGGATAACTGGGACGAGCAGTACTTC
- TRBJ2-7 TRBV9 TRBD2 CASSPGGGTYEQYF TGTGCCAGCAGCCCGGGAGGCGGGACCTACGAGCAGTACTTC
few TRBJ1-2 TRBV6-1 - CASSTRTSASYGYTF TGTGCCAGCAGTACCCGGACCTCTGCTAGCTATGGCTACACCTTC
- TRBJ2-1 TRBV15 - CATSRPTENEQFF TGTGCCACCAGCAGACCCACCGAGAATGAGCAGTTCTTC
few TRBJ2-5 TRBV12-3/TRBV12-4 TRBD2 CASSHTSGRAEETQYF TGTGCCAGCAGCCACACTAGCGGGAGGGCCGAAGAGACCCAGTACTTC
few TRBJ2-7 TRBV4-1 - CASSQDRGQGFYEQYF TGCGCCAGCAGCCAAGATCGGGGTCAGGGGTTCTACGAGCAGTACTTC
few TRBJ2-1 TRBV12-3/TRBV12-4 - CASQTAANEQFF TGTGCCAGCCAGACAGCCGCCAATGAGCAGTTCTTC
many TRBJ2-1 TRBV7-9 - CASRGMENEQFF TGTGCCAGCAGGGGCATGGAAAATGAGCAGTTCTTC
- TRBJ1-2 TRBV2 - CATLQEEYGYTF TGTGCCACATTACAGGAGGAGTATGGCTACACCTTC
- TRBJ2-7 TRBV5-1 - CASSLGGVGHEQYF TGCGCCAGCAGCTTGGGCGGGGTTGGGCACGAGCAGTACTTC
- TRBJ1-1 TRBV7-9 - CASSARTYETEAFF TGTGCCAGCAGCGCACGGACCTATGAGACTGAAGCTTTCTTT
- TRBJ2-2 TRBV20-1 TRBD2 CSATLAGGSTGELFF TGCAGTGCGACCCTAGCGGGAGGGTCTACCGGGGAGCTGTTTTTT
few TRBJ2-1 TRBV7-9 TRBD2 CASTIGGARNEQFF TGTGCCAGCACAATCGGGGGGGCTAGGAATGAGCAGTTCTTC
few TRBJ1-2 TRBV12-3/TRBV12-4 - CASSLDAVMGGYTF TGTGCCAGCAGTTTAGACGCAGTGATGGGGGGCTACACCTTC
- TRBJ2-5 TRBV20-1 - CSARTENQETQYF TGCAGTGCTAGGACAGAGAACCAAGAGACCCAGTACTTC
- TRBJ2-3 TRBV4-1 TRBD2 CASSLLAGGGLDTQYF TGCGCCAGCAGCCTGTTAGCGGGAGGGGGGTTAGATACGCAGTATTTT